This T cell receptor beta chain was observed in a study of blood T cells in healthy people across ages (dated by TCRdb to the mid-2010s). Regarding the complete study: In model experiments, roughly one uniquely barcoded TCR beta cDNA molecule per two T cells was captured by template switching. To avoid experimental bias, donors of different ages were distributed randomly across sequencing lanes. Using deep sequencing normalized with unique cDNA molecular identifiers, the study measured how TCR beta repertoire diversity changes with age. Two additional independent replicas of 1 million unique cDNA reads from the same blood draw were analyzed for two donors (one aged 18 to 30 and one aged 80 or older). The donors were divided into four age groups: young (average around 16 years), middle-aged (about 39), aged (approximately 62) and long-lived (approximately 74). Summary of the overall study and its limitations: Compared with the aged group, more naive CD4+ T cells, fewer expanded clones and increased TCR diversity were shown by the long-lived group, suggesting age selection. Donor CMV infection status was unknown, potentially confounding age-related changes in expanded clonotypes. The percentage of naive T cells measured by flow cytometry correlated strongly with observed TCR beta diversity. As age increased, observed TCR beta diversity per million T cells dropped in a roughly linear way, and a significant reduction was already evident by age 40. Total diversity estimates from one million sequenced T cells were considered lower bounds and underestimates. Conclusive comparison of naive and antigen-experienced compartments was prevented by the profiling of bulk unsorted PBMCs.

Systemically healthy Caucasian individuals from Russia, 35 to 50 in total and aged about 6 to 95 years, were included as donors. Around 9.7 milliliters of peripheral blood were collected from each donor into EDTA-treated Vacutainer tubes. Ficoll-Paque density-gradient centrifugation was used to isolate PBMCs, with at least 6 million obtained per sample. Total RNA, at least 6 micrograms per sample, was extracted from PBMCs with Trizol reagent. The percentages of naive CD45RAhigh/CD27high T cells were determined by flow cytometry on a PBMC aliquot from every donor. A word on this clonotype: No antigen is known for it. No clone much larger than this one lies a single base away; base qualities are absent.

The receptor library was made with 5' RACE. Sequencing instrument: Illumina HiSeq 2500. The second PCR ran for roughly 7 to 11 cycles and used a J-beta primer mix along with a sample-barcoded 5' primer. A template-switch 5' adaptor carrying 12 random nucleotides introduced a unique molecular identifier onto each TCR beta cDNA molecule. At least 2.5 million CDR3-containing paired-end reads were obtained from each sample. First-strand cDNA synthesis was performed from all RNA using the Mint cDNA synthesis kit, with priming by a TRBC-specific oligonucleotide. Following uracil-DNA glycosylase treatment, all cDNA underwent a first 18-cycle PCR with the universal primers M1SS and BC2_uni_R. In the paper's pipeline: Each sample was normalized by randomly selecting 1 million high-quality reads, each carrying a distinct molecular identifier. Reads with shared molecular identifiers were discarded instead of being binned into consensus sequences. MiTCR, with a Q25 quality threshold and the strictest error-elimination algorithm, was used for CDR3 identification, clonotype clustering and error correction. Lower-bound total TCR beta diversity was estimated with a nonparametric unseen species model using Euler transformation. TCRdb's own reprocessing of the public reads used fastp at Q25 and MiXCR and kept productive beta chains. Rows merge per CDR3 protein into single entries with the most common DNA and genes. These V and J calls originate from TCRdb's pipeline instead of the authors' own analysis. The sample table lists about 1.5 million distinct CDR3 sequences, 42% of them with a count of one. Of the sample, around 8% is held by the ten largest clones.

The sequenced sample was blood. The origin of this receptor is a woman aged 18 to 35 in good health.

This receptor carries the CDR3 CASSSGRSKQYF. The base sequence is TGTGCCAGCAGCTCGGGGAGGTCGAAGCAGTACTTC. The V gene is TRBV12-3 or TRBV12-4 and the J gene is TRBJ2-5; tentative D gene TRBD2, with 6 bases matching. Measured from the cysteine to the phenylalanine, the CDR3 is 12 residues long. Just the 36-base CDR3 DNA is kept, in frame starting at base 1. V lost 6 bases and J lost 11 bases; the stretch between them is 16 bases long.